These 3 T cell receptor beta chains originate from one sample sequenced in a study of regulatory T cells in long-lasting Graves disease. Relying on iRepertoire HTBI primers and Arm-PCR of CDR3 regions, the team built TCR beta libraries. One entry per CDR3 protein, called by TCRdb with MiXCR from the multiplex PCR reads. This table holds 350,000 to 500,000 distinct CDR3 sequences, 21% found once. Indicated time point: persistent/refractory GD, antithyroid drugs over 5 years with positive TRAb. From PBMCs, RNA was extracted and then used to make the TCR library. Material: peripheral blood mononuclear cells (PBMCs), obtained when the disease was refractory, from a patient treated with antithyroid drugs. The receptors here all came from a female donor with Graves disease.

The CDR3 sequence is CASSFGPSGAYEQYF. CDR3 in DNA: TGTGCCAGCAGCTTTGGCCCTAGCGGAGCCTACGAGCAGTACTTC. This rearrangement joins TRBV11-2 to TRBJ2-7; TRBD2 matches 7 bases. The germline gives CDR1 SGHAT, CDR2 FQNNGV. Trimming at V came to 3 bases and at J to 2 bases, leaving 7 bases not matched to a gene. The CDR3 covers 15 residues.

This clonotype was detected ten times or more. This chain uses TRBV20-1 with TRBJ2-7; 14 bases map to TRBD2. V lost 6 bases to trimming and J lost 1 base; unmatched junction nucleotides: 8. This CDR3 has 16 amino acids. Germline assignment: CDR1 DFQATT and CDR2 SNEGSKA (reference sequence). CDR3 in amino acids: CSATGLAGVISYEQYF. DNA for the CDR3: TGCAGTGCAACGGGACTAGCGGGAGTAATATCCTACGAGCAGTACTTC.

This clonotype was counted ten times or more. The chain uses TRBV4-1 and TRBJ1-2; D remains unclear. With 0 bases removed from V and 3 bases from J, the gap between germline ends came to 11 bases. CDR1 and CDR2 (germline): MGHRA, YSYEKL. The CDR3 contains 15 residues. This chain's CDR3 is CASSQDPERDYGYTF. The CDR3 bases are TGCGCCAGCAGCCAAGATCCTGAAAGGGACTATGGCTACACCTTC.